The 12 T cell receptor beta chains presented below share a single source sample, sequenced in a study of technical replicates of blood from a handful of donors. Some clones are missing from TCRdb's copy, which holds only in-frame ones; the method was immunoSEQ multiplex PCR. The repertoire holds about 95,000 clones, with roughly 95% as singletons. The sequencing sample was made of T cells isolated from PBMCs. The origin of the receptors is a human donor in good health.

The gene calls are TRBV6-5 and TRBJ1-5; TRBD1 matches at 8 bases. The CDR3 loop spans 15 amino acids. Losses at the gene ends were 6 bases for V and 1 base for J; bases not matched to a gene: 5. CDR1 MNHEY and CDR2 SVGAGI come from the germline V gene. The CDR3 sequence is CASRPRGPSNQPQHF. The CDR3 DNA reads TGTGCCAGCAGGCCCAGGGGGCCGAGCAATCAGCCCCAGCATTTT.

The CDR3: CASSMDREWSKNIQYF. The CDR3 bases are TGTGCCAGTAGTATGGACAGGGAATGGTCCAAAAACATTCAGTACTTC. This rearrangement joins TRBV19 to TRBJ2-4, with TRBD1 matching over 8 bases. The J segment lost 2 bases and the V segment lost 3 bases, leaving 6 bases of the junction unmatched. Germline CDR1 reads LNHDA; CDR2 reads SQIVND (reference sequence). The CDR3 covers 16 residues.

The chain joins TRBV6-5 to TRBJ2-1; D remains ambiguous. CDR3 length: 11 residues. Germline V gene data show CDR1 as MNHEY and CDR2 as SVGAGI. V dropped 5 bases and J dropped 4 bases, with 3 bases sitting between them. The CDR3 loop reads CASSQYNEQFF. The CDR3, as DNA: TGTGCCAGCAGTCAATACAATGAGCAGTTCTTC.

This rearrangement joins TRBV5-1 to TRBJ2-7; 9 nucleotides line up with TRBD1. The CDR3 spans 15 residues. V trimming: 0 bases; J trimming: 2 bases; junction bases outside the gene matches: 3. Germline lookup yields CDR1 SGHRS and CDR2 YFSETQ. CDR3 DNA sequence: TGCGCCAGCAGCTTGGGACAGGGGGTCACCTACGAGCAGTACTTC. It encodes CASSLGQGVTYEQYF.

CDR3 DNA sequence: TGTGCCAGTAGTGGGACTAGCGGGAGTTTAAAGTACAATGAGCAGTTCTTC. It yields the protein CASSGTSGSLKYNEQFF. V and J are TRBV19 and TRBJ2-1, with 14 bases matching TRBD2. The junction had 7 bases not matched to a gene; V was cut back by 5 bases and J by 4 bases. Germline values: CDR1 LNHDA, CDR2 SQIVND (reference sequence). The CDR3 is 17 residues long.

V gene TRBV19 combines with J gene TRBJ1-1; D perhaps matches TRBD1 (6 bases). Germline CDR1 LNHDA, CDR2 SQIVND (reference sequence). This CDR3 has 14 amino acids. Trimming shortened V by 3 bases and J by 5 bases, and 13 bases separated the two germline ends. As DNA, the CDR3 is TGTGCCAGTAGTATTGCAGGGGCTATTACTGAAGCTTTCTTT. This encodes CASSIAGAITEAFF.

The gene calls are TRBV20-1 and TRBJ1-2; perhaps TRBD1 as D (5 bases). Germline assignment: CDR1 DFQATT and CDR2 SNEGSKA (reference sequence). The germline V and J ends were trimmed by 6 bases and 7 bases, with 12 bases remaining between them. The CDR3 sequence is 11 residues long. In DNA, the CDR3 is TGCAGTGCGGACATAAGCCTTGGCTACACCTTC. Translation gives CSADISLGYTF.

This sequence joins TRBV27 and TRBJ2-7; 8 nucleotides match TRBD1. The CDR3 has 16 residues. With V trimmed by 3 bases and J by 3 bases, 10 bases remained unmatched. In germline, CDR1 is MNHEY, CDR2 SMNVEV (reference sequence). Here the CDR3 DNA reads TGTGCCAGCAGTTTTTCGACAGGGGAATTTCACTACGAGCAGTACTTC. The encoded protein is CASSFSTGEFHYEQYF.

V gene TRBV6-6 combines with J gene TRBJ2-7, with 7 positions matching TRBD2. Trimming cost V 7 bases and J 4 bases; bases outside gene matches: 13. Germline values: CDR1 MNHNY, CDR2 SVGAGI (reference sequence). The CDR3 covers 15 residues. Written as DNA, the CDR3 is TGTGCCAGCACCATGACCGTGCGGGAGAGGTACGAGCAGTACTTC. Protein sequence: CASTMTVRERYEQYF.

The chain recombines TRBV19 with TRBJ2-1; 11 bases are a match to TRBD2. The CDR3 is 14 residues long. V lost 5 bases to trimming and J lost 6 bases; unmatched junction nucleotides: 3. CDR1 LNHDA and CDR2 SQIVND come from the germline V gene (reference sequence). CDR3: CASSPGLAGNEQFF. The CDR3 DNA reads as TGTGCCAGTAGTCCCGGACTAGCGGGCAATGAGCAGTTCTTC.

V and J are TRBV5-1 and TRBJ2-3; D is unresolved. Germline CDR1 and CDR2: SGHRS and YFSETQ. V gave up 4 bases and J gave up 11 bases, with 8 bases separating them. This CDR3 has 10 amino acids. The CDR3, as DNA: TGCGCCAGCAGCCCGTTCAGGCAGTATTTT. Translated, it gives CASSPFRQYF.

J is TRBJ1-1 and V is TRBV6-1; D may be TRBD1 (6 bases). Germline CDR1 is MNHNS and CDR2 is SASEGT. Trimming stripped 1 base from V and 7 bases from J, with 19 bases between. The length of the CDR3 is 16 residues. CDR3: CASSEGTAVANIEAFF. The CDR3 nucleotides read TGTGCCAGCAGTGAAGGGACAGCGGTAGCTAATATTGAAGCTTTCTTT.